This T cell receptor beta chain derives from a study of OX40 agonist ivuxolimab in advanced cancers. This CDR3 spans 14 amino acids. Germline-derived CDR1 and CDR2 are SNHLY and FYNNEI. J gave up 0 bases and V 8 bases, and 5 bases lay outside the gene matches. Some clones are missing from TCRdb's copy, which holds only in-frame ones; the method was immunoSEQ multiplex PCR. The data hold approximately 60,000 clones, with about four fifths observed a single time. The chain combines TRBV2 with TRBJ1-2; 8 bases are shared with TRBD1. The sequencing used CD4+ or CD8+ T cells sorted from blood, collected in a trial of the OX40 agonist ivuxolimab. This TCR was recovered from an adult with an advanced solid tumor such as melanoma, head and neck, liver or kidney cancer. In DNA form, the CDR3 reads TGTGCCAGCCGAACAGGGGGTTCTAACTATGGCTACACCTTC. Residues: CASRTGGSNYGYTF.